The TCR beta chain under discussion was sequenced for a study of blood T cell repertoires in COVID-19. Study-wide background: Samples came from the United States, Italy and Spain, spanning acute and convalescent COVID-19. PBMCs, B-cell-depleted T cells, or T cells provided the cDNA or gDNA that made up the material.

CDR1 is LNHDA, CDR2 SQIVND, per germline (reference sequence). There are 13 residues in the CDR3. V trimming: 6 bases; J trimming: 7 bases; junction bases outside the gene matches: 0. In the original analysis: Estimation of nucleated cell counts relied on the amplification of reference gene primers. Measured with immunoSEQ multiplex PCR; TCRdb has only the in-frame clones, and not every one. Clone size and the V and J calls come from that table; the DNA yielded D and trimming. The sample includes around 280,000 clones, approximately 86% of them seen just once. The receptor's source is a woman in her 30s who had recovered from COVID-19. Sequencing was carried out using peripheral blood. The chain is built from TRBV19 and TRBJ2-1; TRBD2 aligns across 13 bases. The CDR3 DNA is TGTGCCAGTAGACTAGCGGGGGGGAATGAGCAGTTCTTC. Its protein product is CASRLAGGNEQFF.